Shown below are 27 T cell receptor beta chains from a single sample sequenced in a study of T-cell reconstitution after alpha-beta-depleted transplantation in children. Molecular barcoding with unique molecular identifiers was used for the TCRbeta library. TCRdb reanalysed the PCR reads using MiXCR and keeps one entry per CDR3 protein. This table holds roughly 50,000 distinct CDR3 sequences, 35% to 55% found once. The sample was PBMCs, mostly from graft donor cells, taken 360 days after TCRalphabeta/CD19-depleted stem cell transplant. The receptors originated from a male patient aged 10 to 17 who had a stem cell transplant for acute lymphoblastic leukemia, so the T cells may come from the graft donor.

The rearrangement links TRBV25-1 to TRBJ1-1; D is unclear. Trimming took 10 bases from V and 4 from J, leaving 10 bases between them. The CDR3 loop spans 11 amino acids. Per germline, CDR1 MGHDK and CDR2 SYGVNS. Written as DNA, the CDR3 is TGTGCCACCCGACGGATCACTGAAGCTTTCTTT. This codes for CATRRITEAFF. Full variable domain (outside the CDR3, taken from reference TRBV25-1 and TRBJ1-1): EADIYQTPRYLVIGTGKKITLECSQTMGHDKMYWYQQDPGMELHLIHYSYGVNSTEKGDLSSESTVSRIRTEHFPLTLESARPSHTSQYLCATRRITEAFFGQGTRLTVV.

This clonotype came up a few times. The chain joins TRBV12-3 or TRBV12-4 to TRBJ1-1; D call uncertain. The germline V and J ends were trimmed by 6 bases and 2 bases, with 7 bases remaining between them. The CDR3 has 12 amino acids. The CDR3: CASRPSNTEAFF. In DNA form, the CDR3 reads TGTGCCAGCAGGCCCAGTAACACTGAAGCTTTCTTT.

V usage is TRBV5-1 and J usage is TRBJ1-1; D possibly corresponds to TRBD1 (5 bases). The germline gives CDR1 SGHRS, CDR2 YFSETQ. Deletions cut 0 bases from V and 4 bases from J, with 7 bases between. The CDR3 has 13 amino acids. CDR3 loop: CASSLEGITEAFF. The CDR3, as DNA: TGCGCCAGCAGCTTGGAGGGGATCACTGAAGCTTTCTTT.

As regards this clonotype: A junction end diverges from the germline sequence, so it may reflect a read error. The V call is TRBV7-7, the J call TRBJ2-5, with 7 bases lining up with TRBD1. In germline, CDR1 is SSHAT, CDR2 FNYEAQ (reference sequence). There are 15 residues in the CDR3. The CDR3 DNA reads TGTGCTAGCAGCTTAAGAGGGGGCCCTCAAGAGACCCAGTACTTC. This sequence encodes CASSLRGGPQETQYF.

The CDR3 region has the DNA TGTGCCAGCAGTTCGGCACAGGGTGGTCAGCCCCAGCATTTT. The encoded protein is CASSSAQGGQPQHF. V and J are TRBV28 and TRBJ1-5, with D possibly TRBD1 on 6 matching bases. This CDR3 has 14 residues. Germline CDR1 and CDR2: MDHEN and SYDVKM. Trimming took 4 bases from V and 6 from J, leaving 13 bases between them.

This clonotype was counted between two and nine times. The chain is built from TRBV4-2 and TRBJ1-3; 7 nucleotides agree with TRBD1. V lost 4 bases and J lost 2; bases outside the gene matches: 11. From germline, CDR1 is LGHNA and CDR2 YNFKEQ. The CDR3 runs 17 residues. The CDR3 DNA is TGTGCCAGCAGCCGACTTCTTACCGGGACAGCTGGAAACACCATATATTTT. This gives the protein CASSRLLTGTAGNTIYF.

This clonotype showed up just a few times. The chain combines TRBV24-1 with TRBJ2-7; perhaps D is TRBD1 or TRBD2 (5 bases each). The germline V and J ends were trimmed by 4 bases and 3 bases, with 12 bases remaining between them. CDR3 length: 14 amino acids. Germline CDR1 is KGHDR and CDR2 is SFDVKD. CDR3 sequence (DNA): TGTGCCACCAGTGAGGGGACGGGAAACTACGAGCAGTACTTC. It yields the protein CATSEGTGNYEQYF.

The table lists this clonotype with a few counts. CDR3 region: CASSFGTGQFF. CDR3 bases: TGTGCCAGCAGTTTTGGGACAGGGCAGTTCTTC. This rearrangement joins TRBV12-3 or TRBV12-4 to TRBJ2-1; 8 bases agree with TRBD1. CDR3 size: 11 residues. The V segment lost 3 bases and the J segment 12 bases; nucleotides outside the gene matches: 1.

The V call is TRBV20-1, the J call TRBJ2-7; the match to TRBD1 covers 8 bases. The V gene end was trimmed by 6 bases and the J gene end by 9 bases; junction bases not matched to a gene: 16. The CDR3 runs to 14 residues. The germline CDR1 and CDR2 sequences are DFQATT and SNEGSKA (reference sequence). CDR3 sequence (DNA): TGCAGTGCCGTCCGGGCAGGGGGCGTGGGGTGGCAGTACTTC. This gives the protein CSAVRAGGVGWQYF.

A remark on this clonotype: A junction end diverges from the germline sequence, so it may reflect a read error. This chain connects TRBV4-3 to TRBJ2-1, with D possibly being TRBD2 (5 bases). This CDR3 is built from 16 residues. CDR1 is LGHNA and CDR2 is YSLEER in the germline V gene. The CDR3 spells CASSQDRGSVYDEQFF. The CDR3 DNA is TGCGCCAGCAGCCAAGACAGAGGGTCCGTCTACGATGAGCAGTTCTTC.

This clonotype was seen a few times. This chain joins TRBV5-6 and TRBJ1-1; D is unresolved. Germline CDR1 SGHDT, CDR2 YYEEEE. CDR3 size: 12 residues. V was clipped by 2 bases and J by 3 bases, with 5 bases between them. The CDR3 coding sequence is TGTGCCAGCAGCTTTCAGTACACTGAAGCTTTCTTT. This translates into CASSFQYTEAFF.

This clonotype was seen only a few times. Here the CDR3 reads CASSRLGETQYF. The CDR3 bases are TGTGCCAGCAGTCGACTGGGGGAGACCCAGTACTTC. The chain has TRBV9 and TRBJ2-5, with no clear D. This CDR3 region has 12 residues. V was clipped by 5 bases and J by 5 bases, with 10 bases between them. CDR1 is SGDLS, CDR2 YYNGEE, per germline.

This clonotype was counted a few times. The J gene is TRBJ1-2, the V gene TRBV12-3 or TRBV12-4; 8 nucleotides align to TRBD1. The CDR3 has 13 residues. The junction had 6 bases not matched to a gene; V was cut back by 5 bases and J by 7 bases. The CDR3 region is CASSRGQALGYTF. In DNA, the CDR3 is TGTGCCAGCAGTAGGGGACAGGCCCTTGGCTACACCTTC.

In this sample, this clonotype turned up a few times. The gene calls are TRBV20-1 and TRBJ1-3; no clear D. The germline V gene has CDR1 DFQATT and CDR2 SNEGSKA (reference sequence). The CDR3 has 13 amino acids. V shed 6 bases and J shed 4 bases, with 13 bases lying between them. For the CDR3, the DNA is TGCAGTGCCCAGACCCCCGGGGGAAACACCATATATTTT. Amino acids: CSAQTPGGNTIYF.

The CDR3 DNA reads as TGTGCCAGCAGTTACGCCGCAGGGTCCTACGAGCAGTACTTC. Protein sequence: CASSYAAGSYEQYF. The chain recombines TRBV12-3 or TRBV12-4 with TRBJ2-7, with a weak D call TRBD1 (5 bases). Deletions cut 4 bases from V and 1 base from J, with 11 bases between. The CDR3 length is 14 residues.

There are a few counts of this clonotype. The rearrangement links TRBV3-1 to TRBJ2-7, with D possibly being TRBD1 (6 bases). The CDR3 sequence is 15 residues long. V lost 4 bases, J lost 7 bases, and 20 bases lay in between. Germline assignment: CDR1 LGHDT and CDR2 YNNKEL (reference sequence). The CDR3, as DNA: TGTGCCAGCAGCCTTCGGCGGGCAGGGGAAGATGAGCAGTACTTC. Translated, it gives CASSLRRAGEDEQYF.

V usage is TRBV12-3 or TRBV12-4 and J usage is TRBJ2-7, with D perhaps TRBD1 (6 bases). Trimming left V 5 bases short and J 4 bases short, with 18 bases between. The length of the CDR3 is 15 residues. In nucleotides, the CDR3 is TGTGCCAGCAGTCCGACTACCGGGACAACATACGAGCAGTACTTC. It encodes CASSPTTGTTYEQYF.

The CDR3 DNA sequence: TGCGCCAGCAGCGGGCACACGGACAGTATCTACGAGCAGTACTTC. Protein: CASSGHTDSIYEQYF. V and J are TRBV5-1 and TRBJ2-7; D possibly corresponds to TRBD1 (6 bases). The germline V and J ends were trimmed by 4 bases and 3 bases, with 17 bases remaining between them. Germline lookup yields CDR1 SGHRS and CDR2 YFSETQ. The CDR3 runs to 15 residues.

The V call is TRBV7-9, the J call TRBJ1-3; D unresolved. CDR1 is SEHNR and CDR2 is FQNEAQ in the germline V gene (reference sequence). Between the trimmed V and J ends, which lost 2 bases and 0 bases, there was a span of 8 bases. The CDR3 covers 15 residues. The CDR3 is CASSLTGFSGNTIYF. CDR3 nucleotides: TGTGCCAGCAGCTTAACCGGCTTCTCTGGAAACACCATATATTTT.

As DNA, the CDR3 is TGCAGCGGGGATTTAGCTAACTATGGCTACACCTTC. Translation: CSGDLANYGYTF. The gene calls are TRBV29-1 and TRBJ1-2; D remains unclear. Trimming took off 7 bases at V and 0 bases at J, with 9 bases between the two ends. This CDR3 has 12 amino acids. Germline loops: CDR1 SQVTM, CDR2 ANQGSEA.

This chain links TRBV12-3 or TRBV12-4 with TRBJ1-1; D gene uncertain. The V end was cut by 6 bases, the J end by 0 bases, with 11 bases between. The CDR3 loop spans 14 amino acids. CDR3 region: CASSFSAMNTEAFF. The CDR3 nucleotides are TGTGCCAGCAGCTTCTCCGCAATGAACACTGAAGCTTTCTTT.

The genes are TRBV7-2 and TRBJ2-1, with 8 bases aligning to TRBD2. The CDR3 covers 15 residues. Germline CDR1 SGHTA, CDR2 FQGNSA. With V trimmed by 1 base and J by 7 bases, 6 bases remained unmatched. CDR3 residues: CASSLGAGESNEQFF. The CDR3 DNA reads TGTGCCAGCAGCTTAGGAGCGGGAGAATCTAATGAGCAGTTCTTC.

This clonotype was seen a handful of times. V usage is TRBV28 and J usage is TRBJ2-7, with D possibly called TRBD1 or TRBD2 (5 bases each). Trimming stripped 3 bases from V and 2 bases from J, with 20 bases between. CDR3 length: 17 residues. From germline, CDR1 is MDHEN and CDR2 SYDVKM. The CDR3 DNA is TGTGCCAGCAGTTTTGGGCCGAGTCGGGACCGGGCCTACGAGCAGTACTTC. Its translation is CASSFGPSRDRAYEQYF.

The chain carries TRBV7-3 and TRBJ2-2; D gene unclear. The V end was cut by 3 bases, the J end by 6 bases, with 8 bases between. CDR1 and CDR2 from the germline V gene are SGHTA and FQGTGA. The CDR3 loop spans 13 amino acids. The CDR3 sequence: CASSLGEAGELFF. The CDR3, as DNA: TGTGCCAGCAGCTTGGGCGAGGCCGGGGAGCTGTTTTTT. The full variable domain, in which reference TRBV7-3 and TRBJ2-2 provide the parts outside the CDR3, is GAGVSQTPSNKVTEKGKYVELRCDPISGHTALYWYRQSLGQGPEFLIYFQGTGAADDSGLPNDRFFAVRPEGSVSTLKIQRTERGDSAVYLCASSLGEAGELFFGEGSRLTVL.

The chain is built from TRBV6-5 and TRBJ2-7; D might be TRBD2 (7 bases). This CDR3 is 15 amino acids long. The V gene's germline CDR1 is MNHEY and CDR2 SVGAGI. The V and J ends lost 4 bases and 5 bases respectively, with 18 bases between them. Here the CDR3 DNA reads TGTGCCAGCAGTTTTACTAGGGGGGGACCGGACGAGCAGTACTTC. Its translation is CASSFTRGGPDEQYF.

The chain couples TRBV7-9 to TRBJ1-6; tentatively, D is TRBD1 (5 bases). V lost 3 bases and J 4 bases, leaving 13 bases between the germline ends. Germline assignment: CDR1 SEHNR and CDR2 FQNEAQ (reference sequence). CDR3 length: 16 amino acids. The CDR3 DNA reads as TGTGCCAGCAGCTTTAGTAGGGACGCTTATAATTCACCCCTCCACTTT. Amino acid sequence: CASSFSRDAYNSPLHF.

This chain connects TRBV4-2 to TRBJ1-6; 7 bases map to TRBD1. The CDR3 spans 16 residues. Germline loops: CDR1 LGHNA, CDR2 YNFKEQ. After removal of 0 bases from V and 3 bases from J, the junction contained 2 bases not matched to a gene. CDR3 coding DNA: TGTGCCAGCAGCCAAGACCGGGACAGCTATAATTCACCCCTCCACTTT. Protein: CASSQDRDSYNSPLHF.